This T cell receptor (beta chain) was captured in a study of vaccination and CD4 T cells after COVID-19. Study background: Six males and four females, two Hispanic, made up the convalescents.

An Oncomine TCR Beta short-read assay was used to sequence the DNA from cultured CD4+ T cells. TCRdb reanalysed the PCR reads using MiXCR and keeps one entry per CDR3 protein. The table lists about 13,000 distinct CDR3 sequences, approximately 48% of them singletons, with around 8.7% in the top ten. The treatment here: roughly 10-day PBMC culture with coronavirus spike peptide pools or control peptides (ViraFEST assay). Regarding this clonotype: Its antigen is not identified.

Germline V gives CDR1 GTSNPN, CDR2 SVGIG (reference sequence). The CDR3 covers 17 residues. V shed 0 bases, J shed 1 base, and the junction held 9 bases outside the gene matches. The sample was CD4+ T cells from blood, cultured in vitro. This receptor was taken from a human donor who had recovered from COVID-19. V gene TRBV30 combines with J gene TRBJ2-3, with 8 bases fitting TRBD1. The CDR3 DNA reads TGTGCCTGGAGTGTGTTAACAGGGGGTTTAGGCACAGATACGCAGTATTTT. Amino acid sequence: CAWSVLTGGLGTDTQYF.